This section outlines one T cell receptor (beta chain) sequence together with its context. Its antigen is unidentified. CDR3 length equals 16 residues. The V and J ends lost 8 bases and 5 bases, in that order; junction bases with no gene match: 11. Germline V gene data show CDR1 as MNHNS and CDR2 as SASEGT. This sample is drawn from a study of identical twins. With template switching, a universal primer site was added, and the cDNA carried unique molecular identifiers. TCRdb used MiXCR to reprocess the 5' RACE reads, holding one entry per CDR3 protein. The data contain more than 250,000 distinct CDR3 sequences, 8% to 9% of them singletons. Study-wide findings and caveats: Carriage of fewer insertions was seen in abundant cord blood beta clonotypes, whereas memory repertoires showed none. The models systematically underestimated how much out-of-frame TCR alpha was shared in monozygotic twins.

The sample was also reused in another study, on yellow fever vaccine responses in identical twins. That source reports: Convergence reportedly seemed to mark part of the twins' vaccine T cell response, with personalization marking the rest.

The receptor comes from a woman under 30 in good health. Sequenced material: memory (CD45RO+) T cells sorted from blood. V gene TRBV6-1 combines with J gene TRBJ2-7; the match to TRBD2 covers 14 bases. As DNA, the CDR3 is TGTGCCAGCGGGTTCTCACAGGGACTAGCGGGAGACGAGCAGTACTTC. Amino acids: CASGFSQGLAGDEQYF.